What follows describes a single T cell receptor (beta chain). These data originate in a study of blood T cell repertoires in COVID-19. Data came from immunoSEQ multiplex PCR; TCRdb stores just in-frame clones and leaves some out. The sample holds a few hundred thousand clones; under 90% are singletons and the top ten take 8.5% to 14%. V lost 3 bases, J lost 0 bases, and 7 bases stayed unmatched. This CDR3 contains 18 residues. CDR1 is GTSNPN, CDR2 SVGIG, per germline (reference sequence). The chain joins TRBV30 to TRBJ2-3; 15 bases agree with TRBD2. The material sequenced was peripheral blood. The TCR comes from a woman younger than 45 with COVID-19, enrolled during active disease. CDR3 loop: CAWSAGLAGGLSTDTQYF. CDR3 DNA sequence: TGTGCCTGGAGCGCGGGACTAGCGGGGGGCCTCAGCACAGATACGCAGTATTTT.